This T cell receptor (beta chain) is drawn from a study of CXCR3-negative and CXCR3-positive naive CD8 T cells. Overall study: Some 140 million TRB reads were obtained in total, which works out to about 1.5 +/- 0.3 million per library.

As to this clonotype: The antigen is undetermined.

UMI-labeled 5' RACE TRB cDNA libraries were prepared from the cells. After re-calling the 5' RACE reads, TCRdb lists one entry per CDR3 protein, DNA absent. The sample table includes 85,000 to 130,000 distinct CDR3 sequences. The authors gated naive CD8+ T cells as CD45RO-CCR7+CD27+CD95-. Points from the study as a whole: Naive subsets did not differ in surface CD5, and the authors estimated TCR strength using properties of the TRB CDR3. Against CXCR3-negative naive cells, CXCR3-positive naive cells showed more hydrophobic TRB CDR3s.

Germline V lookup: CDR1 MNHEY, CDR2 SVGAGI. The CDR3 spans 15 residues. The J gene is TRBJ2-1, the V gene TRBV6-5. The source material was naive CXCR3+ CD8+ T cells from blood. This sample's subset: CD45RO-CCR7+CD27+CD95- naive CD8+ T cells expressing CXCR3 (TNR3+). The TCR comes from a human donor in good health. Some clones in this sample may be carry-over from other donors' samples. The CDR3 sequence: CASSYRWLGNNEQFF.